This TCR beta chain emerged from a study of a mutant IDH1 vaccine in newly diagnosed glioma. The overall study: Vaccines were begun 4-6 weeks after radiotherapy alone, or with temozolomide cycles. Treated patients, averaging roughly 40 years, were 62.5% male and roughly 38% female. The therapy given earlier, which was standard therapy, consisted of radiotherapy, temozolomide, or both, and most of the patients received both. Findings and caveats of the study: The occurrence of vaccine-induced immune responses was seen in 90% to 95% of patients.

The time point denotes: week 5, during vaccination. In every dose of vaccine, 300 ug of mutant IDH1 20-mer peptide was given alongside topical imiquimod. Concerning this clone itself: Its cognate antigen is unknown.

Repertoires were generated with immunoSEQ multiplex PCR, while TCRdb's copy carries only in-frame clones and drops some. The sample has roughly 28,000 clones; approximately 80% are singletons. Per the germline V gene, CDR1 is WNHNN and CDR2 is SYGVQD (reference sequence). The V segment lost 8 bases and the J segment 5 bases; nucleotides outside the gene matches: 5. CDR3 length equals 13 residues. The genes are TRBV10-1 and TRBJ1-1; 10 bases match TRBD1. The sample was PBMCs, taken from a glioma patient whose treatment included an IDH1 peptide vaccine. This receptor was taken from a man in his forties or fifties with glioma. Some clones in this sample may be carry-over from other donors' samples. CDR3 sequence (DNA): TGCGCCAGCCAGGGACAGGGGCGAACTGAAGCTTTCTTT. Amino acid sequence: CASQGQGRTEAFF.